This TCR beta chain came from a study of T cell changes during pregnancy in multiple sclerosis. By sample fraction, this clone is medium-sized. V was shortened by 2 bases and J by 7 bases, with 12 bases between the two germline ends. The CDR3 is made up of 13 amino acids. Looked up from germline, CDR1 is MGHRA and CDR2 is YSYEKL. Assay: immunoSEQ multiplex PCR; the TCRdb copy retains only in-frame clones and omits some. Counted here are some 38,000 clones, around 91% occurring once; the ten biggest clones make up around 0.7%. The chain joins TRBV4-1 to TRBJ2-7; no clear D. The sample here was CD4+ T cells from peripheral blood mononuclear cells, taken in the second trimester of pregnancy. The source is a female donor in good health, enrolled as a control in a pregnancy study. As DNA, the CDR3 is TGCGCCAGCAGCCAACTAGACCCCAAGGAGCAGTACTTC. Translation: CASSQLDPKEQYF.